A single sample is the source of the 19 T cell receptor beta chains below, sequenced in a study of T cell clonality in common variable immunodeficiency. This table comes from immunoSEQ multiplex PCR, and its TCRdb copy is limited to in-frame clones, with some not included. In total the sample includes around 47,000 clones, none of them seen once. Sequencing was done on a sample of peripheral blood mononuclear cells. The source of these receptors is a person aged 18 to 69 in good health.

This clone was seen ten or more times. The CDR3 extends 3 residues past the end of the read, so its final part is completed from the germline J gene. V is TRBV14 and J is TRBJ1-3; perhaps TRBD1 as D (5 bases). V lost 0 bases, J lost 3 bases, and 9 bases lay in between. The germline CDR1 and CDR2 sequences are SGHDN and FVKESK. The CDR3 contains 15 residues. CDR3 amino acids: CASSQERGFGNTIYF. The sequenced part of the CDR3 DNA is TGTGCCAGCAGCCAAGAGAGGGGCTTTGGAAACACC.

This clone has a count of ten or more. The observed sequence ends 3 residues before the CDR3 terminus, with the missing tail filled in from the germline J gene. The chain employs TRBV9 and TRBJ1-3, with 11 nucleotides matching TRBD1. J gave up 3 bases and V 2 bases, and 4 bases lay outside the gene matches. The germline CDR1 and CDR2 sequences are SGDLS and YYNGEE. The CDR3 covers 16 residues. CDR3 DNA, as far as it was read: TGTGCCAGCAGCGTGAAGGGACAGGGGGGTGGAAACACC. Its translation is CASSVKGQGGGNT. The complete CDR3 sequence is CASSVKGQGGGNTIYF.

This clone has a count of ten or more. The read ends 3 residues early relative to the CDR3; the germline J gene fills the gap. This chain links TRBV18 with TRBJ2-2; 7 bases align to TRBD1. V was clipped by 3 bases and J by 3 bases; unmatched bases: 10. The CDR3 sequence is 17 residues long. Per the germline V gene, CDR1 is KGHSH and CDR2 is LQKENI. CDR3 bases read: TGTGCCAGCTCACCCCGAGGGGGCGGATTGTACACCGGGGAG. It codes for CASSPRGGGLYTGE. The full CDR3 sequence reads CASSPRGGGLYTGELFF.

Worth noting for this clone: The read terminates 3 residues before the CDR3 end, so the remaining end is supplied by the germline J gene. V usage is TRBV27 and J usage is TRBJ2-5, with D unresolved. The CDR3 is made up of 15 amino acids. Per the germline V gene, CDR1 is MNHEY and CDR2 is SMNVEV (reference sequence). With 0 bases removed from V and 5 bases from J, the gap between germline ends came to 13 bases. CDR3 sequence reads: CASSLSSSSRETQYF. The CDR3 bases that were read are TGTGCCAGCAGTTTATCCTCCTCTTCCAGGGAGACC.

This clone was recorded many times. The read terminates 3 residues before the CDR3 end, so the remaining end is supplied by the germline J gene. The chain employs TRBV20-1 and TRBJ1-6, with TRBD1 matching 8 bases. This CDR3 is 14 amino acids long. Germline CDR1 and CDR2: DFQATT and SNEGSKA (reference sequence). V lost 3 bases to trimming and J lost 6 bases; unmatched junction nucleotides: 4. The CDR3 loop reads CSASRQGINSPLHF. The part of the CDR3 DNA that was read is TGCAGTGCTAGCCGACAGGGGATTAATTCACCC.

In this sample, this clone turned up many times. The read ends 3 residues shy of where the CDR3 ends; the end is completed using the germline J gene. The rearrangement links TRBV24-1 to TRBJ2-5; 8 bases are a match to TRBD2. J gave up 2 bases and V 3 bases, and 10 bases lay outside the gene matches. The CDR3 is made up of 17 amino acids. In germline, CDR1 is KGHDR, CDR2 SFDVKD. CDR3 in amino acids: CATSDPRIAGSQETQYF. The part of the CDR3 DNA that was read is TGTGCCACCAGTGATCCTCGTATAGCGGGATCTCAAGAGACC.

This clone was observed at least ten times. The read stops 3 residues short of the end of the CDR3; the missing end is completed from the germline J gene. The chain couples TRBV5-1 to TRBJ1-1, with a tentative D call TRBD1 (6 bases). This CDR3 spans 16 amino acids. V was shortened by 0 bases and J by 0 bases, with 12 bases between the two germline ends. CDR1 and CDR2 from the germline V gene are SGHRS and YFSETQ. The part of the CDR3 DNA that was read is TGCGCCAGCAGCTTGGGTCAGGGGATGGTGAACACTGAA. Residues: CASSLGQGMVNTE. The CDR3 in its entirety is CASSLGQGMVNTEAFF.

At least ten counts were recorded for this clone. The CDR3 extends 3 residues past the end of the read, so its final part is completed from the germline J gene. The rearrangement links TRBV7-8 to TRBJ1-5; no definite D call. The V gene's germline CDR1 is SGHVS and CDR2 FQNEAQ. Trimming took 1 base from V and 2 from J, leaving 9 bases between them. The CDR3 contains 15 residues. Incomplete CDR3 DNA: TGTGCCAGCAGCTTAGTATCGTTAGGCAATCAGCCC. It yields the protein CASSLVSLGNQP. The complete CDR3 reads CASSLVSLGNQPQHF.

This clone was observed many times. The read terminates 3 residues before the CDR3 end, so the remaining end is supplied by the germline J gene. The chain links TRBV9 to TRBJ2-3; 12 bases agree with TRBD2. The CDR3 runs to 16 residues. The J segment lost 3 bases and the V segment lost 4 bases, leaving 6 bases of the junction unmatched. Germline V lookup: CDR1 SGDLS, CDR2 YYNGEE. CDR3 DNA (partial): TGTGCCAGCAGCTTCCAGACTAGCGGGGGTACAGATACG. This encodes CASSFQTSGGTDT. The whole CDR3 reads CASSFQTSGGTDTQYF.

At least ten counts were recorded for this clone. CDR3 sequence reads: CASSIARVLTEAFF. The covered CDR3 bases are TGTGCCAGTAGTATCGCGAGGGTTCTCACTGAA. J is TRBJ1-1 and V is TRBV19, with D hard to call. Read data end 3 residues before the CDR3 end; the end is taken from the germline J gene. Trimming took off 3 bases at V and 4 bases at J, with 12 bases between the two ends. The germline V gene has CDR1 LNHDA and CDR2 SQIVND (reference sequence). This CDR3 region has 14 residues.

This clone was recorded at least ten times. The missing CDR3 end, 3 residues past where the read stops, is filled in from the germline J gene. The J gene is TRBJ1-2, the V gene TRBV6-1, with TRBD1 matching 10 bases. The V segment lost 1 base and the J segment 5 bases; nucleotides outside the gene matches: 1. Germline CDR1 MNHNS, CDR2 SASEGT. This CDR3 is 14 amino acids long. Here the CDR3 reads CASSEGQGAYGYTF. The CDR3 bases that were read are TGTGCCAGCAGTGAAGGACAGGGGGCATATGGC.

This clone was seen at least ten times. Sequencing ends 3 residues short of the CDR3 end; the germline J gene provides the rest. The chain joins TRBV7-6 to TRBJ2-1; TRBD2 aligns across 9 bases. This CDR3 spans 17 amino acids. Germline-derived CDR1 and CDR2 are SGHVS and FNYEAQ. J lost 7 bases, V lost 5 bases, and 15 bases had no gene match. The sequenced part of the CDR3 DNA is TGTGCCAGCAGCGGTGGAATAGCGGGAGAGGCTTTGAATGAG. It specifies CASSGGIAGEALNE. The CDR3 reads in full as CASSGGIAGEALNEQFF. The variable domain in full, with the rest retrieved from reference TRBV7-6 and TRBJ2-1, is GAGVSQSPRYKVTKRGQDVALRCDPISGHVSLYWYRQALGQGPEFLTYFNYEAQQDKSGLPNDRFSAERPEGSISTLTIQRTEQRDSAMYRCASSGGIAGEALNEQFFGPGTRLTVL.

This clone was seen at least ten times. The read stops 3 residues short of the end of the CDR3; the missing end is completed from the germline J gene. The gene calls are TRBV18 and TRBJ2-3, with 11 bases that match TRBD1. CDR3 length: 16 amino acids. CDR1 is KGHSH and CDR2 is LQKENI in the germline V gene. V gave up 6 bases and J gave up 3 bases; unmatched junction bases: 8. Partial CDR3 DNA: TGTGCCAGCTCCAAGAAGGACAGGGGGCAAACAGATACG. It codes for CASSKKDRGQTDT. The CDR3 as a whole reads CASSKKDRGQTDTQYF.

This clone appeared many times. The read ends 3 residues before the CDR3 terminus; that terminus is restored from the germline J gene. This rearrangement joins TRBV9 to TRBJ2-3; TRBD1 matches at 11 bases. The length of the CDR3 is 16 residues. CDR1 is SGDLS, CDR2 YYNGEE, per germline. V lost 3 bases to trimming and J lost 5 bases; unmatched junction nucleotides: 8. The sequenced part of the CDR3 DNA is TGTGCCAGCAGCGCGCACCCCGGGACAGGGGGAGATACG. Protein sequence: CASSAHPGTGGDT. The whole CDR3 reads CASSAHPGTGGDTQYF.

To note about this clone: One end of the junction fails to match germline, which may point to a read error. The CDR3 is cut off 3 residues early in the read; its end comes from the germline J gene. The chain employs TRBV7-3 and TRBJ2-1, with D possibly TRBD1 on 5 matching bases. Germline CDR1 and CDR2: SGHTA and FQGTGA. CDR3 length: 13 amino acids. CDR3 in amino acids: CPSSFPPGNEQFF. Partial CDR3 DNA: TGTCCCAGCAGCTTTCCCCCAGGGAATGAG. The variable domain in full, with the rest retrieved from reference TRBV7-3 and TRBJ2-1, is GAGVSQTPSNKVTEKGKYVELRCDPISGHTALYWYRQSLGQGPEFLIYFQGTGAADDSGLPNDRFFAVRPEGSVSTLKIQRTERGDSAVYLCPSSFPPGNEQFFGPGTRLTVL.

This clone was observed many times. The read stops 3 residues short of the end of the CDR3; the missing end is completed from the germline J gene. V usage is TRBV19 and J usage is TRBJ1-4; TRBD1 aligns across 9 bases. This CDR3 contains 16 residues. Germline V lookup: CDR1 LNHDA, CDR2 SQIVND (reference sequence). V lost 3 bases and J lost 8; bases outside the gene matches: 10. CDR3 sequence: CASSILPGQGLEKLFF. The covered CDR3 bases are TGTGCCAGTAGTATCCTCCCGGGACAGGGTTTGGAAAAA.

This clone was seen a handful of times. This CDR3 is CASNGWGGGATDTQYF. The DNA read from the CDR3 is TGTGCCAGCAATGGATGGGGCGGGGGGGCAACAGATACG. The rearrangement joins TRBV2 to TRBJ2-3; 9 bases align to TRBD2. The read is 3 residues too short to cover the CDR3 end, so that end is filled in from the germline J gene. The CDR3 runs to 16 residues. The J segment lost 3 bases and the V segment lost 7 bases, leaving 11 bases of the junction unmatched. CDR1 and CDR2 (germline): SNHLY, FYNNEI.

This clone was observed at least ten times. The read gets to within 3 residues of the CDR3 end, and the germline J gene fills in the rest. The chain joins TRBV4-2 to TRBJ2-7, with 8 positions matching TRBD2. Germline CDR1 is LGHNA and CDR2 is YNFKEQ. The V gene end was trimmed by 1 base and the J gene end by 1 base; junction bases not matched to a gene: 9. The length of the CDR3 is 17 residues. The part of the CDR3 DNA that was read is TGTGCCAGCAGCCAAGTCCAATTCGGGGGGGGTTCCTACGAG. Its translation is CASSQVQFGGGSYE. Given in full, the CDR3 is CASSQVQFGGGSYEQYF.

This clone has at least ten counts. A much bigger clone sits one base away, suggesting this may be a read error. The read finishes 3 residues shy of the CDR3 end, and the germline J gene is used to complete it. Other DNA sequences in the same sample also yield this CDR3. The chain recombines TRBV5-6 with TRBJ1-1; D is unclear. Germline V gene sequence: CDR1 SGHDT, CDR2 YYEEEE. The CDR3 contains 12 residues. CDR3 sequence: CASNYLNTEAFF. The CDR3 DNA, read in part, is TGTGCCAGCAACTACTTGAACACTGAG.